This entry is about one TCR beta chain. Its antigen is not identified. This sample is part of a study of chemoradiotherapy in HPV16-positive cancers. Study-wide results and limits: Better recurrence-free survival went with HPV-responsive T-cell expansion in HPV16-positive patients.

Samples were taken several times over chemoradiotherapy. The method was immunoSEQ multiplex PCR; TCRdb's version includes in-frame clones alone and lacks a portion of them. Among some 22,000 clones listed, less than 90% were seen once. This CDR3 comprises 17 residues. Germline loops: CDR1 LNHDA, CDR2 SQIVND (reference sequence). V shed 2 bases and J 5 bases; nucleotides not matched to a gene: 9. Sequencing was performed on blood, taken from a patient who underwent chemoradiotherapy. This chain joins TRBV19 and TRBJ1-5; TRBD1 aligns across 10 bases. The sequence came from a human donor with HPV-associated anogenital cancer. In DNA form, the CDR3 reads TGTGCCAGTAGTATACGAATTGGACAGGGGGTCGATCAGCCCCAGCATTTT. The encoded protein is CASSIRIGQGVDQPQHF.